This note documents a single T cell receptor (beta chain) sequence. The antigen is not known. The data were obtained in a study of radiotherapy plus CTLA-4 blockade in lung cancer. Turning to the study itself: Objective responses were observed in 15% to 20% of patients, and disease control was achieved by roughly 30%. General observations from the study: Blood saw expansion of tumor-derived TCR clones after radiotherapy plus ipilimumab. Among reported predictors of response, early blood T cell clone dynamics with interferon-beta performed best.

Germline V gene lookup returns CDR1 SGDLS and CDR2 YYNGEE. The V and J ends lost 2 bases and 9 bases respectively, with 14 bases between them. The CDR3 is 13 amino acids. Measured with immunoSEQ multiplex PCR; TCRdb has only the in-frame clones, and not every one. The sample contains about 51,000 clones, 75% to 80% of which appear only once. Treatment of patients with chemo-refractory metastatic non-small-cell lung cancer consisted of focal radiation plus CTLA-4 blockade with ipilimumab. The sequencing here drew on peripheral blood, taken from a patient treated with radiotherapy plus ipilimumab. The V and J genes are TRBV9 and TRBJ2-5; TRBD2 is a possible D gene (6 bases). This receptor was taken from a human donor with non-small cell lung cancer whose response to radiotherapy plus ipilimumab could not be evaluated. This CDR3 reads CASSVDGWEAQYF. The CDR3 DNA reads TGTGCCAGCAGCGTCGATGGGTGGGAGGCCCAGTACTTC.